This T cell receptor beta chain was obtained from a study of T cells after yellow fever vaccination. In its sample, this clonotype was seen a few times. The germline V gene has CDR1 SGHAT and CDR2 FQNNGV. V dropped 5 bases and J dropped 3 bases, with 17 bases sitting between them. This CDR3 contains 16 residues. TCRdb reprocessed the 5' RACE reads via MiXCR and lists one record per CDR3 protein. The sample includes hundreds of thousands of distinct CDR3 sequences, roughly 9% of them seen just once. This specimen was CD4+ T cells sorted from PBMCs, taken 5 days after the yellow fever booster vaccination. This TCR was recovered from a man between 18 and 29 years old who received the YFV17D yellow fever vaccine. The rearrangement links TRBV11-2 to TRBJ2-4; TRBD1 might be the D (7 bases). This chain's CDR3 is CASSPGSGGGKNIQYF. In nucleotides, the CDR3 is TGTGCCAGCAGCCCTGGGTCAGGGGGAGGCAAAAACATTCAGTACTTC. Drawing the rest from reference TRBV11-2 and TRBJ2-4, the complete variable domain is EAGVAQSPRYKIIEKRQSVAFWCNPISGHATLYWYQQILGQGPKLLIQFQNNGVVDDSQLPKDRFSAERLKGVDSTLKIQPAKLEDSAVYLCASSPGSGGGKNIQYFGAGTRLSVL.